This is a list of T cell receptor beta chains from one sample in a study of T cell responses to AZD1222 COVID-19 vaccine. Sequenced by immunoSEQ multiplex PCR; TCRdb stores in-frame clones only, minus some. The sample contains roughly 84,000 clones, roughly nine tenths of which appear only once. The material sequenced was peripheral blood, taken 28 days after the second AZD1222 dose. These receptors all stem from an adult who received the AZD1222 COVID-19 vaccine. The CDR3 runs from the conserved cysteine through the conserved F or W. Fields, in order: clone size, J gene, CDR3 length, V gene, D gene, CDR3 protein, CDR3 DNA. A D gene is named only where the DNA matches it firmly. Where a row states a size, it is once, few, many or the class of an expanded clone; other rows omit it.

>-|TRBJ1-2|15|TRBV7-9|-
CASSLASRTAGGYTF
TGTGCCAGCAGCTTAGCCTCACGGACAGCAGGCGGCTACACCTTC
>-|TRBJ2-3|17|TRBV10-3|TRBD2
CAISGGTSGAGTDTQYF
TGTGCCATCAGTGGGGGGACTAGCGGGGCCGGCACAGATACGCAGTATTTT
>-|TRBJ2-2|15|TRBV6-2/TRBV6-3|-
CASSPGPALTGELFF
TGTGCCAGCAGCCCCGGGCCGGCCCTGACCGGGGAGCTGTTTTTT
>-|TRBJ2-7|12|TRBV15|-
CATSRGTYEQYF
TGTGCCACCAGCAGAGGAACCTACGAGCAGTACTTC
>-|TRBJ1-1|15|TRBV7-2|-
CASSLGGSGATEAFF
TGTGCCAGCAGCTTAGGAGGGTCGGGGGCCACTGAAGCTTTCTTT
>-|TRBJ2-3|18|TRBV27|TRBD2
CASSLLVAGGPSTDTQYF
TGTGCCAGCAGTTTACTGGTGGCGGGGGGGCCAAGCACAGATACGCAGTATTTT
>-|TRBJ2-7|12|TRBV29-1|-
CSVGEQLEGQYF
TGCAGCGTCGGGGAACAATTAGAGGGTCAGTACTTC
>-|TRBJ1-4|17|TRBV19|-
CASSMAGGSFVKEKLFF
TGTGCCAGTAGTATGGCCGGGGGTTCGTTTGTGAAGGAAAAACTGTTTTTT
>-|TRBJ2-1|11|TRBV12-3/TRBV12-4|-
CASSLRGMQFF
TGTGCCAGCAGTTTACGAGGTATGCAGTTCTTC
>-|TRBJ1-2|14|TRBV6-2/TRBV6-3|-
CASSYPDGYYGYTF
TGTGCCAGCAGTTACCCGGACGGTTACTATGGCTACACCTTC
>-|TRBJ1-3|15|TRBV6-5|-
CASSYGKLAGNTIYF
TGTGCCAGCAGTTACGGCAAATTAGCTGGAAACACCATATATTTT
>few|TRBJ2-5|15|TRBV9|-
CASSVGGDSGETQYF
TGTGCCAGCAGCGTAGGAGGGGATTCAGGAGAGACCCAGTACTTC
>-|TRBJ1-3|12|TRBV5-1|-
CASSPSGNTIYF
TGCGCCAGCAGCCCCTCTGGAAACACCATATATTTT
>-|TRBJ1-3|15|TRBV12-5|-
CASAKFGVVGNTIYF
TGTGCTAGTGCCAAATTCGGGGTAGTTGGAAACACCATATATTTT
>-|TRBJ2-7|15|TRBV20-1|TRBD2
CSASPNGLAGHEQYF
TGCAGTGCCAGTCCCAACGGACTAGCGGGCCACGAGCAGTACTTC
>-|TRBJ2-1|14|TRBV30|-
CAWTKNGAYNEQFF
TGTGCCTGGACCAAAAACGGGGCCTACAATGAGCAGTTCTTC
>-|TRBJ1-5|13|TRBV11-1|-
CASSPGWEGPQHF
TGTGCCAGCAGCCCAGGGTGGGAGGGGCCCCAGCATTTT
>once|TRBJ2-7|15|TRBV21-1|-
CASSKAVVEVHEQYF
TGTGCCAGCAGCAAAGCTGTGGTTGAAGTCCACGAGCAGTACTTC
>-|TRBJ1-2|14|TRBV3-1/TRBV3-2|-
CASSQEGTLYGYTF
TGTGCCAGCAGCCAAGAAGGGACTCTATATGGCTACACCTTC
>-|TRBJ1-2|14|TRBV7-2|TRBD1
CASSFDRVNYGYTF
TGTGCCAGCAGCTTCGACAGGGTAAACTATGGCTACACCTTC
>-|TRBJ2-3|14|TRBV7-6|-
CASSLGRGTDTQYF
TGTGCCAGCAGCTTAGGGAGAGGCACAGATACGCAGTATTTT
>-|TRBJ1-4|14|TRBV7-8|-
CASSPGGANEKLFF
TGTGCCAGCAGCCCCGGCGGAGCTAATGAAAAACTGTTTTTT
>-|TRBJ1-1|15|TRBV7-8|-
CASSLMGRENTEAFF
TGTGCCAGCAGCTTAATGGGGAGGGAGAACACTGAAGCTTTCTTT
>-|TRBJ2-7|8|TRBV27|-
CSPYEQYF
TGCTCCCCCTACGAGCAGTACTTC
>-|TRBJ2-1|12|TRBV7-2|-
CASSTLVNEQFF
TGTGCCAGCAGCACCCTGGTTAATGAGCAGTTCTTC
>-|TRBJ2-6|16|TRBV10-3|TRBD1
CAISKTGEAGANVLTF
TGTGCCATCAGTAAGACAGGGGAAGCTGGGGCCAACGTCCTGACTTTC
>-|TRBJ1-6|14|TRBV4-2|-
CASSQNRDYSPLHF
TGTGCCAGCAGCCAAAACAGGGACTATTCACCCCTCCACTTT
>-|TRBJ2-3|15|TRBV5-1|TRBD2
CASSLRGGSTDTQYF
TGCGCCAGCAGCTTGCGGGGGGGTAGCACAGATACGCAGTATTTT